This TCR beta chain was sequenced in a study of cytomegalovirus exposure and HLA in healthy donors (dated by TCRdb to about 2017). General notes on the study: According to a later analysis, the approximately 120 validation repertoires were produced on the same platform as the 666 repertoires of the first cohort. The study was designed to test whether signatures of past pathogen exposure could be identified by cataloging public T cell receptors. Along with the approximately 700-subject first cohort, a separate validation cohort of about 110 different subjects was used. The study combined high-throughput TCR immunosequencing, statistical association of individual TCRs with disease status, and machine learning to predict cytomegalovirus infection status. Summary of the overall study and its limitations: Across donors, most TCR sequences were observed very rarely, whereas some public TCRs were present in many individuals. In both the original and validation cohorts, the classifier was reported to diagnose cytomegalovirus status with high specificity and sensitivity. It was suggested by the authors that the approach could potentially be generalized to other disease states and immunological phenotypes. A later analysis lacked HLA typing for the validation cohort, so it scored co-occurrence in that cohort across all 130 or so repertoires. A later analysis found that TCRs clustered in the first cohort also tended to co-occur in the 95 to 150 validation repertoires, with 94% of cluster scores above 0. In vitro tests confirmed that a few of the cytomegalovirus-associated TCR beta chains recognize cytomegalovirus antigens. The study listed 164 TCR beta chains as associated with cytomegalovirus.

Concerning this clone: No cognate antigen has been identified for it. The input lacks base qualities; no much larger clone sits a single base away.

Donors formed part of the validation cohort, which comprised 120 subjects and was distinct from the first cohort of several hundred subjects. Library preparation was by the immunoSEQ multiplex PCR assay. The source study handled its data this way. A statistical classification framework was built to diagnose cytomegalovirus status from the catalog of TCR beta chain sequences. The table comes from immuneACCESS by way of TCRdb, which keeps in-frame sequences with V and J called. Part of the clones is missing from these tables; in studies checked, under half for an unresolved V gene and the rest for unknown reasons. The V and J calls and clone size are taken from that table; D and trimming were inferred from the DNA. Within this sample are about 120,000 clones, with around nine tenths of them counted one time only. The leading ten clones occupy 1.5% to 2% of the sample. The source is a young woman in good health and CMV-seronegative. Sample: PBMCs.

The CDR3 reads CASSMGTGLGPDTQYF. The bases read TGTGCCAGCAGCATGGGGACAGGTCTCGGTCCAGATACGCAGTATTTT. Rearrangement joined TRBV11-3 to TRBJ2-3; 8 of the junction bases match TRBD1. The germline V gene supplies CDR1 SGHNT and CDR2 YENEEA. Trimming leaves V shorter by 5 bases and J shorter by 4 bases, with the junction holding 11 bases beyond the gene matches. CDR3 length: 16 amino acids, cysteine to phenylalanine. Only CDR3 DNA remains: 48 bases, in frame from the first base.